Sequencing of this T cell receptor beta chain was carried out in a study of T cell repertoires in cytomegalovirus infection. Looking at the study overall: Recently identified HLA-C-restricted CMV epitopes were among the peptides used. A matching HLA type, together with CMV infection, was signaled by public TCR beta signatures.

CDR3 length: 16 residues. V dropped 5 bases and J dropped 1; count of bases not matched to a gene: 5. Germline V lookup: CDR1 SGHTA, CDR2 FQGNSA. Regarding the study as a whole: Dominating the ex vivo response were HLA-C-restricted CMV-specific TCR beta clonotypes. Accumulated public TCR beta family frequency recognized individuals carrying CMV together with the relevant HLA.

This clonotype was seen ten or more times. Its antigen is not known. TCRdb reprocessed the reads with MiXCR, giving one entry per CDR3 protein. Here the sample spans 340,000 or so distinct CDR3 sequences, roughly 25% being singletons. The genes are TRBV7-2 and TRBJ2-3; 11 bases fit TRBD2. Source: cultured PBMCs, taken from culture after CMV antigen stimulation. The sequence was obtained from a human donor in good health (CMV status not recorded). Some clones in this sample may be carry-over from other donors' samples. CDR3 DNA: TGTGCCAGCAGCACCCGGACTAGCGGGCGCACAGATACGCAGTATTTT. Translating gives CASSTRTSGRTDTQYF.